The source of this TCR beta chain is a study of long-term antiretroviral therapy in people with HIV. Study results and limitations: Someone took the blood between about 2003 and 2017, maybe while older ART regimens were in use. ART adherence, viral resistance and therapy changes went undocumented. When set beside controls, HIV repertoires had CDR3 length ranges that were narrower.

Version v3.0 of the immunoSEQ assay was performed at survey level. TCRdb's copy holds only in-frame clones and misses some; the assay was immunoSEQ multiplex PCR. Of 25,000 to 35,000 clones listed, about 93% are singletons. Deletions cut 4 bases from V and 2 bases from J, with 8 bases between. The CDR3 runs 13 residues. Germline CDR1 and CDR2: SGHNT and YENEEA. A word on this clone: Its antigen remains unknown.

The chain links TRBV11-3 to TRBJ1-1; a weak D match, TRBD1 (5 bases). The sequences come from unsorted PBMCs, collected about 6.7 years after starting antiretroviral therapy. This TCR was sampled from a woman in her 40s with HIV. CDR3 coding DNA: TGTGCCAGCAGCTCCCAGGGTAACACTGAAGCTTTCTTT. This translates into CASSSQGNTEAFF.